This T cell receptor beta chain was sequenced for a study of blood T cell repertoires in COVID-19. Study-level background: Whether acute or convalescent, the COVID-19 samples came from the United States, Italy and Spain. The analysed material was cDNA or gDNA that came from T cells, B-cell-depleted T cells, or PBMCs.

Original handling: How many nucleated cells were present was estimated from reference gene primer amplification. Sequencing used immunoSEQ multiplex PCR; TCRdb keeps in-frame clones, though not all of them. For V, J and clone size, that table is used; D and trimming come from the DNA. The table records some 220,000 clones, about 78% of them present only once. Germline CDR1 is LNHDA and CDR2 is SQIVND (reference sequence). The V gene lost 9 bases and the J gene lost 0 bases, with 18 bases spanning the gap. There are 16 residues in the CDR3. The V gene is TRBV19, the J gene TRBJ1-3; no reliable D call. The sequencing sample was made of peripheral blood. The sequence came from a woman in her sixties or seventies with acute or convalescent COVID-19. The CDR3 protein is CASHNLRQSSGNTIYF. In DNA, the CDR3 is TGTGCCAGCCATAACCTGCGGCAGTCCTCTGGAAACACCATATATTTT.